The 30 T cell receptor beta chains below come from one sample, sequenced in a study of post-analysis software for immune sequencing data. Study observations and caveats: Among roughly five TRBV segments more frequent in patients than controls were TRBV5-6, TRBV5-1 and TRBV20-1.

Carried by the TCR beta cDNA libraries were unique molecular identifiers. TCRdb passed the PCR reads through MiXCR, listing each CDR3 protein once. Of some 260,000 distinct CDR3 sequences listed, 30% to 45% were seen once; the top ten hold around 4.8%. These receptors' antigens are unknown. Sequenced material: blood. These receptors came from a girl aged 5-17 years with multiple sclerosis.

This clonotype was detected only a few times. No DNA is shown, since the ends of the CDR3 on it are uncertain; the CDR3 is the one TCRdb lists. The chain joins TRBV6-4 to TRBJ2-6. The CDR3 spans 14 amino acids, including both terminal residues. Germline V lookup: CDR1 MRHNA, CDR2 SNTAGT. CDR3 sequence: CVGRWGPGANVRTF.

This sequence joins TRBV20-1 and TRBJ2-1; 10 nucleotides align to TRBD2. Germline-derived CDR1 and CDR2 are DFQATT and SNEGSKA (reference sequence). The CDR3 contains 19 residues. After removal of 1 base from V and 0 bases from J, the junction contained 12 bases not matched to a gene. CDR3 in amino acids: CSARGGLASSYSSYNEQFF. The CDR3 nucleotides read TGCAGTGCTAGAGGGGGACTAGCGAGTTCCTATAGCTCCTACAATGAGCAGTTCTTC.

The table lists this clonotype with a few counts. The rearrangement links TRBV20-1 to TRBJ2-1, with 11 bases matching TRBD2. The CDR3 extends over 14 amino acids. The ends lost 6 bases at V and 7 bases at J; junction bases unmatched: 8. Germline V gene lookup returns CDR1 DFQATT and CDR2 SNEGSKA (reference sequence). The CDR3 nucleotides are TGCAGTGCCCACACTAGCGGGAGAAGGAATGAGCAGTTCTTC. Translated, it gives CSAHTSGRRNEQFF.

This clonotype has at least ten counts. V and J are TRBV10-3 and TRBJ2-6; D possibly corresponds to TRBD2 (5 bases). The CDR3 has 16 residues. The V gene lost 3 bases and the J gene lost 3 bases, with 12 bases spanning the gap. The germline gives CDR1 ENHRY, CDR2 SYGVKD. CDR3 residues: CAISESRGRGANVLTF. CDR3 coding DNA: TGTGCCATCAGTGAATCACGGGGTCGTGGGGCCAACGTCCTGACTTTC.

The rearrangement joins TRBV29-1 to TRBJ2-1, with TRBD1 identical over 9 bases. Trimming cost V 8 bases and J 8 bases; bases outside gene matches: 10. The germline V gene has CDR1 SQVTM and CDR2 ANQGSEA. The CDR3 sequence is 13 residues long. This CDR3 reads CSSSGTGFDEQFF. CDR3 DNA sequence: TGCAGCTCTTCCGGGACAGGGTTCGATGAGCAGTTCTTC.

V gene TRBV5-1 combines with J gene TRBJ2-1, with 10 bases that match TRBD1. CDR1 and CDR2 from the germline V gene are SGHRS and YFSETQ. CDR3 length: 15 residues. Germline trimming cut 4 bases from V and 6 bases from J; bases unmatched to any gene: 7. CDR3 residues: CASSDPGQGPNEQFF. The CDR3 DNA is TGCGCCAGCAGCGACCCGGGACAGGGGCCCAATGAGCAGTTCTTC.

V gene TRBV7-3 combines with J gene TRBJ2-5; the D gene is possibly TRBD2 (6 bases). V lost 1 base to trimming and J lost 2 bases, with 11 bases between them. Germline-derived CDR1 and CDR2 are SGHTA and FQGTGA. This CDR3 is 15 amino acids long. In DNA form, the CDR3 reads TGTGCCAGCAGCTTAAGGCCTAGCGAACAAGAGACCCAGTACTTC. Protein sequence: CASSLRPSEQETQYF.

With respect to this clonotype: Being one base from a much bigger clone, this may be a read error. The chain links TRBV5-1 to TRBJ2-1; D perhaps matches TRBD2 (5 bases). The V gene's germline CDR1 is SGHRS and CDR2 YFSETQ. The CDR3 extends over 14 amino acids. As DNA, the CDR3 is TGCGCCAGCAGCTTGGTAACGGGGATCAATGAGCAGGTCTTC. Its protein product is CASSLVTGINEQVF.

The genes are TRBV6-6 and TRBJ2-7, with 11 bases fitting TRBD2. Germline lookup yields CDR1 MNHNY and CDR2 SVGAGI (reference sequence). V dropped 7 bases and J dropped 4; count of bases not matched to a gene: 3. CDR3 length: 13 amino acids. The CDR3 is CASTLAGEYEQYF. The CDR3 bases are TGTGCCAGCACACTAGCGGGGGAGTACGAGCAGTACTTC.

This clonotype was recorded a few times. A much larger clone differs by one base, so this may be a read error. The V call is TRBV4-1, the J call TRBJ2-1; TRBD2 aligns across 10 bases. In germline, CDR1 is MGHRA, CDR2 YSYEKL. This CDR3 is 17 amino acids long. The CDR3 region is CASSQALAGANANGQFF. CDR3 in DNA: TGCGCCAGCAGCCAAGCCCTAGCGGGGGCCAATGCCAATGGGCAGTTCTTC.

This clonotype has at least ten counts. This chain uses TRBV27 with TRBJ1-5; 7 bases align to TRBD1. CDR1 and CDR2 from the germline V gene are MNHEY and SMNVEV (reference sequence). This CDR3 spans 17 amino acids. The trim removed 4 bases at V and 3 bases at J, leaving 12 bases unmatched. The CDR3 DNA reads TGTGCCAGCAGTTCTTTCTCAAAGGGGGCCCACAATCAGCCCCAGCATTTT. The encoded protein is CASSSFSKGAHNQPQHF.

V is TRBV12-3 or TRBV12-4 and J is TRBJ1-1; perhaps TRBD1 as D (6 bases). Trimming removed 10 bases from V and 2 bases from J, with 17 bases in between. This CDR3 is 14 amino acids long. The CDR3 DNA follows: TGTGCCAACCAACTTCTCAGGGGCAACACTGAAGCTTTCTTT. This encodes CANQLLRGNTEAFF.

As concerns this clonotype: This could be a read error, since a much larger clone is one nucleotide away. The chain couples TRBV5-1 to TRBJ2-4; a weak D match, TRBD1 (5 bases). Germline V gene lookup returns CDR1 SGHRS and CDR2 YFSETQ. V dropped 5 bases and J dropped 12 bases, with 21 bases sitting between them. CDR3 size: 14 residues. This CDR3 is CASSSRTNADTQYF. The CDR3 bases are TGCGCCAGCAGTTCAAGGACAAACGCGGACACTCAGTACTTC. The whole variable domain, filled in from reference TRBV5-1 and TRBJ2-4, reads KAGVTQTPRYLIKTRGQQVTLSCSPISGHRSVSWYQQTPGQGLQFLFEYFSETQRNKGNFPGRFSGRQFSNSRSEMNVSTLELGDSALYLCASSSRTNADTQYFGAGTRLSVL.

This clonotype was seen ten or more times. V gene TRBV20-1 combines with J gene TRBJ2-3, with 8 bases matching TRBD2. The CDR3 loop spans 16 amino acids. Trimming took 1 base from V and 1 from J; bases not matched to a gene: 7. Germline-derived CDR1 and CDR2 are DFQATT and SNEGSKA (reference sequence). CDR3 sequence: CSARVMERGRTDTQYF. The CDR3 DNA reads TGCAGTGCTAGAGTCATGGAGCGGGGGCGCACAGATACGCAGTATTTT.

This clonotype was recorded many times. V is TRBV18 and J is TRBJ2-1, with 9 bases aligning to TRBD1. Trimming took 2 bases from V and 12 from J; bases not matched to a gene: 17. There are 17 residues in the CDR3. CDR1 and CDR2 (germline): KGHSH, LQKENI. CDR3 sequence (DNA): TGTGCCAGCTCACCAAGGATGGACAGGGGCGGCGGAATGAGGCAGTTCTTC. It is translated as CASSPRMDRGGGMRQFF.

The sample holds many counts of this clonotype. This chain joins TRBV29-1 and TRBJ2-7; a possible D gene is TRBD1 (6 bases). The CDR3 sequence is 11 residues long. With 6 bases removed from V and 9 bases from J, the gap between germline ends came to 15 bases. The V gene's germline CDR1 is SQVTM and CDR2 ANQGSEA. The CDR3 region is CSVLQGEVQYF. CDR3 nucleotide sequence: TGCAGCGTGTTACAGGGCGAGGTGCAGTACTTC.

The chain uses TRBV6-5 and TRBJ2-1; TRBD2 matches 7 bases. The CDR3 loop spans 14 amino acids. CDR1 and CDR2 from the germline V gene are MNHEY and SVGAGI. With 6 bases clipped from V and 9 bases from J, the junction kept 11 bases outside the gene matches. Here the CDR3 reads CASSSSVGGSEQFF. In nucleotides, the CDR3 is TGTGCCAGCAGCTCCTCCGTCGGGGGGAGTGAGCAGTTCTTC.

The chain links TRBV5-1 to TRBJ1-2; perhaps TRBD1 as D (6 bases). Germline CDR1 and CDR2: SGHRS and YFSETQ. The CDR3 loop spans 14 amino acids. V lost 4 bases and J lost 5, with 15 bases in between. The CDR3 is CASSRGATDYGYTF. The CDR3 DNA follows: TGCGCCAGCAGCCGGGGGGCGACAGATTATGGCTACACCTTC.

This clonotype appeared many times. This chain connects TRBV29-1 to TRBJ2-1; D may be TRBD2 (5 bases). Germline V CDR1 and CDR2: SQVTM, ANQGSEA. The V and J ends lost 7 bases and 2 bases respectively, with 18 bases between them. The CDR3 length is 15 residues. CDR3 loop: CSALPVAPTYNEQFF. DNA of the CDR3: TGCAGCGCGCTACCCGTAGCGCCTACCTACAATGAGCAGTTCTTC.

Comments on this clonotype: Since a much larger clone is just one base distant, this may be a read error. The chain employs TRBV20-1 and TRBJ2-3, with 7 bases lining up with TRBD2. With 5 bases clipped from V and 3 bases from J, the junction kept 11 bases outside the gene matches. CDR1 and CDR2 (germline): DFQATT, SNEGSKA (reference sequence). The CDR3 spans 15 residues. The CDR3 sequence: CSAFSGTGRTDTQYF. In nucleotides, the CDR3 is TGCAGTGCTTTCAGCGGGACGGGGAGGACAGATACGCAGTATTTT.

The chain joins TRBV3-1 to TRBJ1-1; D possibly corresponds to TRBD1 (5 bases). The CDR3 runs to 16 residues. Germline CDR1 reads LGHDT; CDR2 reads YNNKEL (reference sequence). The V and J ends lost 4 bases and 4 bases respectively, with 19 bases between them. The CDR3 DNA sequence: TGTGCCAGCAGCCTACCCTCGGGGGGGAGGGTCACTGAAGCTTTCTTT. Its protein is CASSLPSGGRVTEAFF.

V gene TRBV14 combines with J gene TRBJ2-2; possible D gene TRBD2, 5 bases. CDR3 length equals 19 residues. The germline V and J ends were trimmed by 1 base and 4 bases, with 22 bases remaining between them. Germline-derived CDR1 and CDR2 are SGHDN and FVKESK. The chain's CDR3 is CASSQVQHVLGPSTGELFF. The CDR3 bases are TGTGCCAGCAGCCAAGTCCAACACGTACTAGGCCCCTCCACCGGGGAGCTGTTTTTT.

In this sample, this clonotype turned up many times. The V gene is TRBV5-6, the J gene TRBJ1-5, with D uncertain. Germline V gives CDR1 SGHDT, CDR2 YYEEEE. V lost 1 base and J lost 2, with 13 bases in between. The CDR3 loop spans 16 amino acids. The CDR3 loop reads CASSLLRGPGNQPQHF. CDR3 coding DNA: TGTGCCAGCAGCTTGCTGCGGGGTCCGGGCAATCAGCCCCAGCATTTT.

This clonotype was counted between two and nine times. The chain links TRBV6-5 to TRBJ1-3; D is possibly TRBD1 (5 bases). Germline CDR1 and CDR2: MNHEY and SVGAGI. V was shortened by 0 bases and J by 4 bases, with 19 bases between the two germline ends. The CDR3 is 18 amino acids. In nucleotides, the CDR3 is TGTGCCAGCAGTTACTCCCTTCCCGGGACGGGGATAGGAAACACCATATATTTT. Its translation is CASSYSLPGTGIGNTIYF.

This clonotype was picked up many times. The chain uses TRBV5-6 and TRBJ2-5, with 7 bases that match TRBD1. V trimming: 4 bases; J trimming: 9 bases; junction bases outside the gene matches: 9. Per the germline V gene, CDR1 is SGHDT and CDR2 is YYEEEE. The CDR3 is 13 residues long. DNA for the CDR3: TGTGCCAGCAGCAACACAGGGGTGCTCGCCCAGTACTTC. Amino acids: CASSNTGVLAQYF.

This clonotype was counted many times. V and J are TRBV5-5 and TRBJ2-1; possibly TRBD2 for D (5 bases). There are 14 residues in the CDR3. Germline CDR1 SGHKS, CDR2 YYEKEE (reference sequence). Trimming removed 1 base at V and 1 base at J, with 6 bases between. The CDR3 sequence is CASSLTSSYNEQFF. As DNA, the CDR3 is TGTGCCAGCAGCTTGACTAGTTCCTACAATGAGCAGTTCTTC.

The chain uses TRBV12-3 or TRBV12-4 and TRBJ1-1; D possibly corresponds to TRBD1 (6 bases). The CDR3 sequence is 15 residues long. V was pared by 6 bases and J by 5 bases, with 19 bases between. The CDR3 DNA reads TGTGCCAGCAGCCCCGGCCAGGGGATGTGGACTGAAGCTTTCTTT. It translates to CASSPGQGMWTEAFF.

In its sample, this clonotype was seen many times. This sequence joins TRBV29-1 and TRBJ2-3; D is undetermined. Germline values: CDR1 SQVTM, CDR2 ANQGSEA. The CDR3 contains 10 residues. Trimming cost V 5 bases and J 5 bases, with 5 bases left between them. Here the CDR3 reads CSVPVDTQYF. DNA of the CDR3: TGCAGCGTTCCCGTAGATACGCAGTATTTT.

A few counts support this clonotype. The rearrangement joins TRBV20-1 to TRBJ2-7; possibly TRBD1 or TRBD2 for D (5 bases each). This CDR3 has 15 amino acids. Per germline, CDR1 DFQATT and CDR2 SNEGSKA (reference sequence). The ends were cut back, 1 base at V and 7 bases at J, with 20 bases in the middle. In DNA, the CDR3 is TGCAGTGCTAGAGGTTCCGATGGGGGAGTGACTGAGCAGTACTTC. Its translation: CSARGSDGGVTEQYF.

On this clonotype itself: One end of the junction is discordant with germline, which a read error may explain. The chain couples TRBV2 to TRBJ2-1, with D perhaps given as TRBD1 or TRBD2 (5 bases each). The J call may be wrong; the DNA end is better matched by TRBJ2-7. This CDR3 has 14 amino acids. Germline V gene sequence: CDR1 SNHLY, CDR2 FYNNEI. DNA for the CDR3: TGTGCCAGCAGCGAAGCGAGGGGTTACAATGAGCAGTACTTC. It codes for CASSEARGYNEQYF.